The rows below give T cell receptor beta chains drawn from one sample of a study of T cell responses to AZD1222 COVID-19 vaccine. Assay: immunoSEQ multiplex PCR; the TCRdb copy retains only in-frame clones and omits some. Among about 120,000 clones listed, more than 85% were seen once. Source: peripheral blood, taken on day 0 of AZD1222 vaccination. These receptors all stem from an adult in good health. CDR3s include the opening cysteine and the closing phenylalanine or tryptophan.

TRBV9 CASSTDSNQPQHF
TRBV6-5 CASTQTGYGYTF
TRBV24-1 CATTPGTGNTGELFF
TRBV5-1 CASSLGNGQGVEAFF
TRBV7-8 CASSQRLLNQPQHF
TRBV6-1 CASSEVSALDSPLHF
TRBV3-1/TRBV3-2 CASSPDRWYGYTF
TRBV19 CASKPNEFSYEQYF
TRBV19 CASTRTSGVQETQYF
TRBV7-3 CASSLGAGGSGHTDTQYF
TRBV13 CASSSQGSEQFF
TRBV5-4 CASSSQGNGYTF
TRBV5-8 CASSLELAGNEQYF
TRBV12-3/TRBV12-4 CASSFKGSSPLHF
TRBV7-9 CASSRDSYGYTF
TRBV5-1 CASSLSGTESGNTIYF
TRBV5-5 CASSLDLNIQYF
TRBV6-2/TRBV6-3 CASSSVGAEERPLHF
TRBV19 CASIDRVRGINQPQHF
TRBV3-1/TRBV3-2 CASSQGDGYEAFF
TRBV5-8 CASAPSWLHEQYF
TRBV25-1 CASSGRGGGLHF
TRBV7-3 CASSSTGGGTQYF
TRBV18 CASSPSAGANTEAFF
TRBV6-5 CASRPTAYSNQPQHF
TRBV7-9 CASSHGYQLYEKLFF
TRBV19 CASSISRGNEKLFF
TRBV27 CASSSTGTVRTDTQYF
TRBV5-6 CASSLGQNYGYTF